These 32 T cell receptor beta chains originate from one sample sequenced in a study of T cells after yellow fever vaccination. TCRdb reprocessed the 5' RACE reads via MiXCR and lists one record per CDR3 protein. This sample carries about 630,000 distinct CDR3 sequences, more than 9% of them seen once, and the ten largest clones take about 16%. Sample: PBMCs, taken on the day of the yellow fever booster vaccination. The receptors derive from a man aged 25-40 years who received the YFV17D yellow fever vaccine.

The genes are TRBV6-1 and TRBJ2-7, with D tentatively TRBD1 (5 bases). V lost 8 bases to trimming and J lost 6 bases, with 23 bases between them. This CDR3 has 15 residues. CDR1 is MNHNS, CDR2 SASEGT, per germline. CDR3 coding DNA: TGTGCCAGCTCGCCGGCCGGATTCCAGGGTGGCGAGCAGTACTTC. Translating gives CASSPAGFQGGEQYF.

This chain uses TRBV6-5 with TRBJ2-7; D is undetermined. V dropped 8 bases and J dropped 2 bases, with 10 bases sitting between them. This CDR3 contains 12 residues. Germline CDR1 is MNHEY and CDR2 is SVGAGI. The CDR3 region is CASRPDAYEQYF. Here the CDR3 DNA reads TGTGCCAGCCGGCCGGATGCCTACGAGCAGTACTTC.

This clonotype was recorded a few times. The gene calls are TRBV6-2 or TRBV6-3 and TRBJ1-2, with 12 bases aligning to TRBD1. The germline gives CDR1 MNHEY, CDR2 SVGEGT. V lost 2 bases and J lost 3; bases outside the gene matches: 16. CDR3 length: 20 residues. CDR3 protein: CASSYALRDRGRKGHYGYTF. CDR3 DNA sequence: TGTGCCAGCAGTTACGCCCTGCGGGACAGGGGGCGTAAGGGCCACTATGGCTACACCTTC.

The chain has TRBV5-6 and TRBJ2-7; 9 bases are shared with TRBD1. The germline V gene has CDR1 SGHDT and CDR2 YYEEEE. There are 15 residues in the CDR3. J lost 5 bases, V lost 1 base, and 7 bases had no gene match. The CDR3 DNA reads TGTGCCAGCAGCTTGCCGGGACAGGGTATCGACGAGCAGTACTTC. This sequence encodes CASSLPGQGIDEQYF.

This clonotype was recorded a few times. This rearrangement joins TRBV29-1 to TRBJ2-7; TRBD2 matches 10 bases. This CDR3 is 14 amino acids long. Germline trimming cut 5 bases from V and 1 base from J; bases unmatched to any gene: 5. Germline CDR1 and CDR2: SQVTM and ANQGSEA. DNA for the CDR3: TGCAGCGTTAGAAGGACTAGCGGATCCTACGAGCAGTACTTC. Translating it yields CSVRRTSGSYEQYF.

This clonotype appeared a few times. The chain is built from TRBV5-1 and TRBJ2-3; D unclear. The germline CDR1 and CDR2 sequences are SGHRS and YFSETQ. The CDR3 covers 14 residues. V dropped 6 bases and J dropped 2 bases, with 13 bases sitting between them. CDR3 sequence (DNA): TGCGCCAGCAACCACGGAGACTCCACAGATACGCAGTATTTT. It encodes CASNHGDSTDTQYF.

The rearrangement uses TRBV10-1 and TRBJ2-3; unclear D gene. Germline V gene data show CDR1 as WNHNN and CDR2 as SYGVQD (reference sequence). The V and J ends lost 3 bases and 5 bases respectively, with 12 bases between them. The CDR3 totals 14 residues. CDR3 DNA sequence: TGCGCCAGCAGTGACCCTCTCCCGAAAGATACGCAGTATTTT. Protein product: CASSDPLPKDTQYF.

The chain recombines TRBV7-2 with TRBJ2-2; the D is unclear. Trimming stripped 6 bases from V and 8 bases from J, with 16 bases between. The CDR3 runs to 14 residues. The germline CDR1 and CDR2 sequences are SGHTA and FQGNSA. The chain's CDR3 is CASRFDRGWGELFF. The CDR3 coding sequence is TGTGCCAGCAGATTCGACCGAGGTTGGGGGGAGCTGTTTTTT. The full variable domain, rest sourced from reference TRBV7-2 and TRBJ2-2, is GAGVSQSPSNKVTEKGKDVELRCDPISGHTALYWYRQSLGQGLEFLIYFQGNSAPDKSGLPSDRFSAERTGGSVSTLTIQRTQQEDSAVYLCASRFDRGWGELFFGEGSRLTVL.

This clonotype was picked up a small number of times. Written as DNA, the CDR3 is TGCAGCGCTGCGGACAGATTGAACACTGAAGCTTTCTTT. This encodes CSAADRLNTEAFF. The chain recombines TRBV29-1 with TRBJ1-1; tentative D call: TRBD1 (6 bases). The CDR3 spans 13 residues. V was shortened by 7 bases and J by 0 bases, with 12 bases between the two germline ends. Looked up from germline, CDR1 is SQVTM and CDR2 is ANQGSEA.

The gene calls are TRBV7-6 and TRBJ2-7; 9 bases fit TRBD1. The CDR3 covers 16 residues. Unmatched junction bases numbered 9, after V lost 4 bases and J lost 2 bases. Germline values: CDR1 SGHVS, CDR2 FNYEAQ. CDR3: CASSSQPGQGPYEQYF. The CDR3 DNA follows: TGTGCCAGCAGCTCCCAACCGGGACAGGGTCCCTACGAGCAGTACTTC. Looking up the rest from reference TRBV7-6 and TRBJ2-7 gives the full variable domain: GAGVSQSPRYKVTKRGQDVALRCDPISGHVSLYWYRQALGQGPEFLTYFNYEAQQDKSGLPNDRFSAERPEGSISTLTIQRTEQRDSAMYRCASSSQPGQGPYEQYFGPGTRLTVT.

This clonotype was recorded a few times. The chain links TRBV6-2 or TRBV6-3 to TRBJ2-3; D unclear. V gave up 6 bases and J gave up 6 bases, with 4 bases separating them. The germline V gene encodes CDR1 MNHEY and CDR2 SVGEGT. This CDR3 contains 10 residues. CDR3 coding DNA: TGTGCCAGCAGGCGGGATACGCAGTATTTT. Residues: CASRRDTQYF.

This clonotype was picked up many times. The V and J genes are TRBV10-3 and TRBJ2-3; 10 nucleotides align to TRBD2. The CDR3 is 20 amino acids. Germline V gene data show CDR1 as ENHRY and CDR2 as SYGVKD. The V and J ends lost 0 bases and 2 bases, in that order; junction bases with no gene match: 14. The CDR3 reads CAISESRAAGGARPTDTQYF. In nucleotides, the CDR3 is TGTGCCATCAGTGAGTCGAGAGCAGCGGGAGGGGCCCGACCCACAGATACGCAGTATTTT.

The chain recombines TRBV7-9 with TRBJ2-5; TRBD2 agrees at 10 bases. This CDR3 spans 15 amino acids. Germline assignment: CDR1 SEHNR and CDR2 FQNEAQ (reference sequence). After removal of 5 bases from V and 2 bases from J, the junction contained 5 bases not matched to a gene. This CDR3 reads CASSAGSGGQETQYF. In nucleotides, the CDR3 is TGTGCCAGCAGCGCCGGTAGCGGGGGGCAAGAGACCCAGTACTTC.

J is TRBJ2-4 and V is TRBV11-2; 10 nucleotides align to TRBD2. Trimming at V came to 5 bases and at J to 11 bases, leaving 30 bases not matched to a gene. From germline, CDR1 is SGHAT and CDR2 FQNNGV. CDR3 length: 21 amino acids. Here the CDR3 reads CASSPVGVAGGPEGLTTFQYF. CDR3 in DNA: TGTGCCAGCAGCCCGGTGGGAGTAGCGGGAGGCCCGGAAGGTTTGACCACCTTTCAGTACTTC.

This clonotype was detected a few times. The chain links TRBV29-1 to TRBJ2-7; TRBD1 matches at 10 bases. Germline V gene data show CDR1 as SQVTM and CDR2 as ANQGSEA. The CDR3 has 13 amino acids. The V gene end was trimmed by 6 bases and the J gene end by 1 base; junction bases not matched to a gene: 3. The CDR3: CSVWDRGSYEQYF. The CDR3 DNA follows: TGCAGCGTCTGGGACAGGGGTTCCTACGAGCAGTACTTC.

The sample holds many counts of this clonotype. In DNA, the CDR3 is TGTGCCACCAGCAGCTGGGAACTTGCCCAAGAGACCCAGTACTTC. It yields the protein CATSSWELAQETQYF. V gene TRBV15 combines with J gene TRBJ2-5, with unresolved D. The ends were cut back, 3 bases at V and 1 base at J, with 12 bases in the middle. The CDR3 is 15 residues long. Per germline, CDR1 LNHNV and CDR2 YYDKDF (reference sequence).

This clonotype was detected a few times. The chain joins TRBV29-1 to TRBJ1-2, with a possible D match to TRBD1 (6 bases). Germline V gene sequence: CDR1 SQVTM, CDR2 ANQGSEA. CDR3 length equals 13 residues. V lost 5 bases and J 2 bases, leaving 12 bases between the germline ends. This chain's CDR3 is CSVRGGANYGYTF. CDR3 DNA sequence: TGCAGCGTTAGAGGGGGGGCGAACTATGGCTACACCTTC.

This clonotype occurred a few times. This chain uses TRBV10-3 with TRBJ1-1; D is possibly TRBD1 (6 bases). Germline V CDR1 and CDR2: ENHRY, SYGVKD. Deletions cut 8 bases from V and 3 bases from J, with 13 bases between. CDR3 length: 13 amino acids. CDR3 loop: CAIAETGDTEAFF. The CDR3 DNA reads TGTGCCATCGCAGAGACAGGAGACACTGAAGCTTTCTTT.

This clonotype was detected only a few times. J is TRBJ2-7 and V is TRBV7-2; D could derive from TRBD1 or TRBD2 (5 bases each). The germline V gene encodes CDR1 SGHTA and CDR2 FQGNSA. V was shortened by 5 bases and J by 0 bases, with 11 bases between the two germline ends. This CDR3 contains 14 residues. CDR3 nucleotide sequence: TGTGCCAGCAGCAGGGGACCCGTCTCCTACGAGCAGTACTTC. Residues: CASSRGPVSYEQYF.

About this clonotype: Given the absence of the conserved phenylalanine or tryptophan at the CDR3 end, a read error is likely. The V and J genes are TRBV18 and TRBJ2-5, with TRBD2 identical over 9 bases. Germline assignment: CDR1 KGHSH and CDR2 LQKENI. V was clipped by 2 bases and J by 5 bases; unmatched bases: 6. The CDR3 runs 15 residues. The CDR3 here is CASSPYVAGVETQYL. The DNA for the CDR3 is TGTGCCAGCTCACCATATGTAGCGGGAGTGGAGACCCAGTACTTG.

The V gene is TRBV9, the J gene TRBJ2-1, with 8 bases identical to TRBD2. V trimming: 4 bases; J trimming: 0 bases; junction bases outside the gene matches: 9. Looked up from germline, CDR1 is SGDLS and CDR2 is YYNGEE. The CDR3 spans 17 residues. CDR3: CASSPGPSGSSYNEQFF. The CDR3 DNA sequence: TGTGCCAGCAGCCCCGGACCCAGCGGGAGCTCCTACAATGAGCAGTTCTTC. The variable domain in full, with the rest retrieved from reference TRBV9 and TRBJ2-1, is DSGVTQTPKHLITATGQRVTLRCSPRSGDLSVYWYQQSLDQGLQFLIQYYNGEERAKGNILERFSAQQFPDLHSELNLSSLELGDSALYFCASSPGPSGSSYNEQFFGPGTRLTVL.

In its sample, this clonotype was seen a few times. This chain uses TRBV3-1 with TRBJ2-1; 9 bases match TRBD2. Germline assignment: CDR1 LGHDT and CDR2 YNNKEL (reference sequence). The CDR3 totals 15 residues. The junction had 10 bases not matched to a gene; V was cut back by 4 bases and J by 9 bases. The CDR3 coding sequence is TGTGCCAGCAGCCCAAGGGGCGGGAGGGAAAGTGAGCAGTTCTTC. The encoded protein is CASSPRGGRESEQFF.

This rearrangement joins TRBV6-5 to TRBJ2-7; TRBD2 aligns across 11 bases. After removal of 0 bases from V and 5 bases from J, the junction contained 3 bases not matched to a gene. The CDR3 contains 15 residues. Germline assignment: CDR1 MNHEY and CDR2 SVGAGI. CDR3: CASSYSGLAVDEQYF. The CDR3 DNA reads TGTGCCAGCAGTTACTCGGGACTAGCGGTCGACGAGCAGTACTTC.

The V and J genes are TRBV9 and TRBJ2-1; a weak D match, TRBD1 (7 bases). Germline V gene data show CDR1 as SGDLS and CDR2 as YYNGEE. The CDR3 spans 17 residues. V was clipped by 3 bases and J by 7 bases, with 23 bases between them. Written as DNA, the CDR3 is TGTGCCAGCAGCGGGGGGGACAGCCCAAATTATTTTAATGAGCAGTTCTTC. Translation gives CASSGGDSPNYFNEQFF.

This clonotype appeared a single time. The chain uses TRBV27 and TRBJ2-5; 7 nucleotides match TRBD2. Unmatched junction bases numbered 15, after V lost 3 bases and J lost 5 bases. In germline, CDR1 is MNHEY, CDR2 SMNVEV (reference sequence). This CDR3 has 17 amino acids. In nucleotides, the CDR3 is TGTGCCAGCAGTTTGCGACCCCATCCGGGGAGGGTGGAGACCCAGTACTTC. As protein: CASSLRPHPGRVETQYF.

J is TRBJ2-5 and V is TRBV5-1; D may correspond to TRBD1 or TRBD2 (5 bases each). CDR1 SGHRS and CDR2 YFSETQ come from the germline V gene. V was trimmed by 5 bases and J by 3 bases, leaving 17 bases between them. There are 15 residues in the CDR3. CDR3 in DNA: TGCGCCAGCAGGACCCTACTCCAGGGAGAAGAGACCCAGTACTTC. Its protein product is CASRTLLQGEETQYF.

The V gene is TRBV12-3 or TRBV12-4, the J gene TRBJ2-7; D remains unclear. This CDR3 has 13 residues. Trimming removed 1 base from V and 7 bases from J, with 11 bases in between. The CDR3 region is CASSLEVDREQYF. Written as DNA, the CDR3 is TGTGCCAGCAGTTTAGAGGTAGATCGGGAGCAGTACTTC.

The chain carries TRBV21-1 and TRBJ2-7; the DNA was not compared with TRBD1, the D call given in the table. TRBV21-1 counts as a pseudogene. CDR3 length: 14 amino acids. DNA for the CDR3: TGTGCCAGCAGCAAAGGGGGGGGGGTGAGAGAGCAGTACTTC. This translates into CASSKGGGVREQYF.

This clonotype appeared many times. The CDR3 sequence: CASSQDGSGGSSYNEQFF. The CDR3 DNA sequence: TGCGCCAGCAGCCAAGATGGCAGCGGGGGTAGCTCCTACAATGAGCAGTTCTTC. The V and J genes are TRBV4-3 and TRBJ2-1; 8 nucleotides match TRBD2. The CDR3 totals 18 residues. V lost 0 bases to trimming and J lost 0 bases; unmatched junction nucleotides: 7. Germline CDR1 and CDR2: LGHNA and YSLEER.

The chain links TRBV2 to TRBJ1-2; TRBD1 might be the D (5 bases). V lost 7 bases, J lost 9 bases, and 24 bases lay in between. The CDR3 has 15 residues. Germline V gene sequence: CDR1 SNHLY, CDR2 FYNNEI. DNA of the CDR3: TGTGCCAGCAAACTCGCCGACGGGGGGACGGGGAGCTACACCTTC. Encoded protein: CASKLADGGTGSYTF.

This clonotype has more than one count but fewer than ten. This chain uses TRBV7-2 with TRBJ2-5, with D possibly TRBD1 on 6 matching bases. The germline V gene has CDR1 SGHTA and CDR2 FQGNSA. There are 14 residues in the CDR3. Trimming shortened V by 4 bases and J by 3 bases, and 12 bases separated the two germline ends. CDR3 sequence: CASSSGTLKETQYF. As DNA, the CDR3 is TGTGCCAGCAGCTCCGGGACACTTAAAGAGACCCAGTACTTC.

This clonotype was detected many times. This rearrangement joins TRBV29-1 to TRBJ2-7, with a weak D call TRBD2 (5 bases). From germline, CDR1 is SQVTM and CDR2 ANQGSEA. This CDR3 has 13 amino acids. Trimming pared 0 bases from V and 2 bases from J, leaving 8 bases between. The CDR3 nucleotides are TGCAGCGTTGAAGAGGCGACTACCTACGAGCAGTACTTC. This codes for CSVEEATTYEQYF.